The rows below give T cell receptor beta chains drawn from one sample of a study of OX40 agonist ivuxolimab in advanced cancers. TCRdb's table, derived via immunoSEQ multiplex PCR, lists solely in-frame clones and lacks some. The sample yields 50,000 to 65,000 clones, about nine tenths seen once. The specimen comprised CD4+ or CD8+ T cells sorted from blood, sampled in a trial of the OX40 agonist ivuxolimab. The receptors stem from an adult with an advanced solid tumor such as melanoma, head and neck, liver or kidney cancer. Each CDR3 is given with its conserved first and last residue. Fields, in order: J gene, D gene, V gene, clone size, CDR3 DNA, CDR3 protein. D genes are given only for firm matches. The size of a clone is reported for some rows only, either as once, few or many, or as a class for expanded clones.

TRBJ2-3	TRBD2	TRBV5-1	NA	TGCGCCAGCAGCCTCCCGACTAGCGGGAGGGGTGATACGCAGTATTTT	CASSLPTSGRGDTQYF
TRBJ2-6	TRBD1	TRBV19	NA	TGTGCCAGTAGTCCCCGGACAGGGGGCGTCCTATCTGGGGCCAACGTCCTGACTTTC	CASSPRTGGVLSGANVLTF
TRBJ2-2	NA	TRBV27	NA	TGTGCCAGCAGTTTGACCAGGGCAAGCACCGGGGAGCTGTTTTTT	CASSLTRASTGELFF
TRBJ1-2	TRBD1	TRBV6-1	NA	TGTGCCAGCAGGAGACAGGGGCGAAGTAACTATGGCTACACCTTC	CASRRQGRSNYGYTF
TRBJ2-4	NA	TRBV10-3	NA	TGTGCCATCAGTGAGTCGCGCATTCAGTACTTC	CAISESRIQYF
TRBJ2-1	NA	TRBV6-5	NA	TGTGCCAGCAGGAGACAAAGTGAGCAGTTCTTC	CASRRQSEQFF
TRBJ1-6	NA	TRBV28	NA	TGTGCCAGCAGTCCCCCACGGGGTTCGAATTCACCCCTCCACTTT	CASSPPRGSNSPLHF
TRBJ2-2	NA	TRBV18	NA	TGTGCCAGCTCACCTACCGGGGAGCTGTTTTTT	CASSPTGELFF
TRBJ2-1	NA	TRBV6-6	NA	TGTGCCAGCAGTTACGTCCTAGACAATGAGCAGTTCTTC	CASSYVLDNEQFF
TRBJ1-1	NA	TRBV5-4	NA	TGTGCCAGCAGCCGGTTACAGAACACTGAAGCTTTCTTT	CASSRLQNTEAFF
TRBJ2-5	TRBD2	TRBV5-1	NA	TGCGCCAGCAGCTCACTAGCGGGAGGGCAAGAGACCCAGTACTTC	CASSSLAGGQETQYF
TRBJ2-7	TRBD1	TRBV4-1	NA	TGCGCCAGCAGCCAGCGAGACAGGGGGCCCCCCTACGAGCAGTACTTC	CASSQRDRGPPYEQYF
TRBJ2-2	TRBD2	TRBV19	NA	TGTGCCAGTAGCCTTCCAAGCGGGAGGAACACCGGGGAGCTGTTTTTT	CASSLPSGRNTGELFF
TRBJ2-7	NA	TRBV5-8	NA	TGTGCCAGCAGCTCTGCACGGTTGCTACGAGAGCAGTACTTC	CASSSARLLREQYF
TRBJ2-2	NA	TRBV28	NA	TGTGCCAGCTGGTACAGGGAGTCCGGGGAGCTGTTTTTT	CASWYRESGELFF
TRBJ2-2	TRBD1	TRBV28	NA	TGTGCCAGCAGTTCCCGGGACAGAACCGGCGGGGAGCTGTTTTTT	CASSSRDRTGGELFF
TRBJ1-3	NA	TRBV10-3	NA	TGTGCCATCGGAGCGGTAGCTGGAAACACCATATATTTT	CAIGAVAGNTIYF
TRBJ2-1	NA	TRBV19	NA	TGTGCCAGTAGTATGTTGGGGGCAGGGAATGAGCAGTTCTTC	CASSMLGAGNEQFF
TRBJ2-6	NA	TRBV6-5	NA	TGTGCCAGCAGTTCATCAGGGTTGGGGGCCAACGTCCTGACTTTC	CASSSSGLGANVLTF
TRBJ1-1	NA	TRBV6-5	NA	TGTGCCAGCAGTGAAGCGCCAGGCACTGAAGCTTTCTTT	CASSEAPGTEAFF
TRBJ1-1	NA	TRBV7-9	NA	TGTGCCAGCAGCTTAGGTGCCGTGGGCACTGAAGCTTTCTTT	CASSLGAVGTEAFF
TRBJ1-6	NA	TRBV21-1	NA	TGTGCCAGCAGCAAAATCATAGCGGGGAGAAAGCATCCACCCCTCCACTTT	CASSKIIAGRKHPPLHF
TRBJ2-3	NA	TRBV5-5	NA	TGTGCCAGCAGGTTCGGACCCACAGATACGCAGTATTTT	CASRFGPTDTQYF
TRBJ1-5	NA	TRBV28	once	TGTGCCAGCAATCCGGACTTAGGGAGCAATCAGCCCCAGCATTTT	CASNPDLGSNQPQHF
TRBJ1-5	NA	TRBV6-5	NA	TGTGCCAGCAGTTACTCGATGACCGGAAATCAGCCCCAGCATTTT	CASSYSMTGNQPQHF
TRBJ2-7	NA	TRBV5-1	once	TGCGCCAGCAGCTTGGACGTTCGCGAGCAGTACTTC	CASSLDVREQYF
TRBJ2-5	TRBD2	TRBV5-1	NA	TGCGCCAGCAGCTTGGCGGCTAGCGGGAGAAGAATGGAGACCCAGTACTTC	CASSLAASGRRMETQYF